This TCR beta chain was documented in a study of beta chain features in type 1 diabetes. Germline values: CDR1 SGHRS, CDR2 YFSETQ. The CDR3 consists of 15 residues. The ends lost 4 bases at V and 6 bases at J; junction bases unmatched: 3. The investigators reverse transcribed all of the isolated RNA, so they sequenced expressed TCRB transcripts. Sequencing was performed with immunoSEQ multiplex PCR; in TCRdb, only in-frame clones are kept and a portion is missing. The sample lists some 150,000 clones, 9% to 10% occurring once. This clone was seen a handful of times. This clonotype was obtained from a woman aged 40 to 49 in good health. V and J are TRBV5-1 and TRBJ2-1; 14 bases are shared with TRBD2. The material sequenced was central memory CD4+ T cells from blood. Here the CDR3 reads CASSPGTSGGNEQFF. CDR3 in DNA: TGCGCCAGCAGCCCCGGGACTAGCGGGGGCAATGAGCAGTTCTTC.